Below, 21 T cell receptor beta chains from the same sample are listed, as sequenced in a study of blood T cell repertoires in COVID-19. Generated by immunoSEQ multiplex PCR, the TCRdb table keeps only in-frame clones and is missing some. In the table there are some 100,000 clones, around 78% of which are singletons. Sequenced input: peripheral blood. The receptors were gathered from a woman aged 55-70 years with acute or convalescent COVID-19.

Concerning this clone: Germline and junction disagree at one end, which may indicate a read error. The chain is built from TRBV7-9 and TRBJ2-4; D ambiguous. Germline CDR1 is SEHNR and CDR2 is FQNEAQ (reference sequence). This CDR3 comprises 13 residues. CDR3: CATSPRAKNIQYF. The DNA of the CDR3 is TGTGCCACCAGCCCTAGGGCCAAAAACATTCAGTACTTC.

This clone came up a few times. V gene TRBV19 combines with J gene TRBJ2-7, with 7 bases lining up with TRBD1. The CDR3 totals 14 residues. Germline V gene data show CDR1 as LNHDA and CDR2 as SQIVND (reference sequence). Trimming cost V 5 bases and J 6 bases; bases outside gene matches: 10. CDR3 nucleotides: TGTGCCAGTAGTGTACAGGGGCCCCTTGTCGAGCAGTACTTC. This sequence encodes CASSVQGPLVEQYF.

The chain carries TRBV5-6 and TRBJ2-7, with D possibly TRBD1 on 6 matching bases. The CDR3 is 15 amino acids. Trimming cost V 1 base and J 2 bases, with 13 bases left between them. Germline CDR1 SGHDT, CDR2 YYEEEE. CDR3 in amino acids: CASSLRTVNTYEQYF. For the CDR3, the DNA is TGTGCCAGCAGCTTGAGGACAGTCAATACCTACGAGCAGTACTTC.

This clone rates as medium-sized. This rearrangement joins TRBV28 to TRBJ1-1, with D hard to call. V dropped 5 bases and J dropped 1 base, with 11 bases sitting between them. CDR1 and CDR2 (germline): MDHEN, SYDVKM. CDR3 length equals 14 residues. The CDR3 is CASSLKSWNTEAFF. DNA of the CDR3: TGTGCCAGCAGTCTAAAAAGCTGGAACACTGAAGCTTTCTTT.

The chain carries TRBV19 and TRBJ1-5; D gene unclear. Germline values: CDR1 LNHDA, CDR2 SQIVND (reference sequence). The CDR3 extends over 14 amino acids. V was pared by 5 bases and J by 6 bases, with 14 bases between. As DNA, the CDR3 is TGTGCCAGTAGTCCCACCATAACTCCTCAGCCCCAGCATTTT. Residues: CASSPTITPQPQHF.

This clone has only a few counts. The chain carries TRBV13 and TRBJ1-5, with a possible D match to TRBD1 (6 bases). CDR1 PRHDT and CDR2 FYEKMQ come from the germline V gene (reference sequence). The germline V and J ends were trimmed by 0 bases and 0 bases, with 9 bases remaining between them. CDR3 length: 16 amino acids. The CDR3 bases are TGTGCCAGCAGCTTAGGGACAGGTGATAGCAATCAGCCCCAGCATTTT. Protein sequence: CASSLGTGDSNQPQHF. Drawing the rest from reference TRBV13 and TRBJ1-5, the complete variable domain is AAGVIQSPRHLIKEKRETATLKCYPIPRHDTVYWYQQGPGQDPQFLISFYEKMQSDKGSIPDRFSAQQFSDYHSELNMSSLELGDSALYFCASSLGTGDSNQPQHFGDGTRLSIL.

V and J are TRBV30 and TRBJ2-1; D is ambiguous. Trimming removed 1 base at V and 6 bases at J, with 7 bases between. This CDR3 comprises 12 residues. The germline gives CDR1 GTSNPN, CDR2 SVGIG (reference sequence). The CDR3 spells CAWSEPSNEQFF. The CDR3 DNA reads TGTGCCTGGAGTGAGCCTAGCAATGAGCAGTTCTTC.

This rearrangement joins TRBV30 to TRBJ2-7, with TRBD2 identical over 7 bases. The CDR3 runs to 14 residues. The V and J ends lost 0 bases and 2 bases, in that order; junction bases with no gene match: 4. Germline CDR1 is GTSNPN and CDR2 is SVGIG (reference sequence). CDR3 sequence: CAWSVLGGAYEQYF. The CDR3 nucleotides are TGTGCCTGGAGTGTCTTGGGGGGGGCCTACGAGCAGTACTTC.

The gene calls are TRBV11-3 and TRBJ2-5; 10 positions agree with TRBD2. The CDR3 loop spans 16 amino acids. Trimming at V came to 5 bases and at J to 3 bases, leaving 9 bases not matched to a gene. From germline, CDR1 is SGHNT and CDR2 YENEEA. For the CDR3, the DNA is TGTGCCAGCAGCCCGATGGGGCTAGCGGGGGAAGAGACCCAGTACTTC. Its translation: CASSPMGLAGEETQYF.

The chain employs TRBV28 and TRBJ2-1, with 9 nucleotides matching TRBD2. V dropped 4 bases and J dropped 1; count of bases not matched to a gene: 14. The CDR3 is 19 residues long. Germline CDR1 and CDR2: MDHEN and SYDVKM. This CDR3 reads CASSSLGGRASKSYNEQFF. The DNA of the CDR3 is TGTGCCAGCAGTTCACTAGGCGGGAGGGCCTCAAAATCCTACAATGAGCAGTTCTTC.

The chain combines TRBV6-5 with TRBJ2-2; TRBD2 matches 10 bases. Per the germline V gene, CDR1 is MNHEY and CDR2 is SVGAGI. V lost 7 bases and J lost 8; bases outside the gene matches: 7. The CDR3 runs 14 residues. As DNA, the CDR3 is TGTGCCAGCAAGCGGGAGGGCCCTTTGGGGGAGCTGTTTTTT. It codes for CASKREGPLGELFF.

This chain links TRBV5-1 with TRBJ1-2, with 7 bases that match TRBD1. Germline CDR1 SGHRS, CDR2 YFSETQ. The CDR3 covers 15 residues. The V segment lost 4 bases and the J segment 0 bases; nucleotides outside the gene matches: 6. The CDR3, as DNA: TGCGCCAGCAGCGAGTCCCAGGGGGCTAACTATGGCTACACCTTC. Encoded protein: CASSESQGANYGYTF.

The chain is built from TRBV7-9 and TRBJ1-2, with D uncertain. Trimming removed 3 bases from V and 2 bases from J, with 7 bases in between. The CDR3 is made up of 13 amino acids. Germline-derived CDR1 and CDR2 are SEHNR and FQNEAQ (reference sequence). The CDR3 sequence is CASSFAQNYGYTF. The CDR3 coding sequence is TGTGCCAGCAGCTTCGCACAAAACTATGGCTACACCTTC.

This clone was detected only once. V and J are TRBV28 and TRBJ1-5; tentative D call: TRBD1 (6 bases). V was trimmed by 2 bases and J by 7 bases, leaving 15 bases between them. This CDR3 spans 15 amino acids. Germline assignment: CDR1 MDHEN and CDR2 SYDVKM. CDR3 region: CASSLSIGGGQPQHF. The CDR3 nucleotides read TGTGCCAGCAGTTTAAGTATTGGGGGCGGACAGCCCCAGCATTTT.

The rearrangement joins TRBV28 to TRBJ2-5; 8 bases map to TRBD2. Trimming at V came to 8 bases and at J to 5 bases, leaving 13 bases not matched to a gene. The length of the CDR3 is 15 residues. Germline values: CDR1 MDHEN, CDR2 SYDVKM. CDR3 protein: CASFTNRGGRETQYF. For the CDR3, the DNA is TGTGCCAGCTTCACAAACCGCGGGGGGCGGGAGACCCAGTACTTC.

This clone has only a few counts. V gene TRBV4-1 combines with J gene TRBJ1-3; D is possibly TRBD1 (5 bases). Germline V lookup: CDR1 MGHRA, CDR2 YSYEKL. This CDR3 comprises 15 residues. V lost 0 bases and J 4 bases, leaving 10 bases between the germline ends. DNA for the CDR3: TGCGCCAGCAGCCAAGACAGGGCGGCCGGAAACACCATATATTTT. Its protein is CASSQDRAAGNTIYF.

V is TRBV7-9 and J is TRBJ1-2; no reliable D call. V dropped 3 bases and J dropped 7 bases, with 12 bases sitting between them. This CDR3 is built from 13 residues. Germline V CDR1 and CDR2: SEHNR, FQNEAQ (reference sequence). CDR3 sequence (DNA): TGTGCCAGCAGCTTCGACGGCGGGTTTGGCTACACCTTC. This sequence encodes CASSFDGGFGYTF.

As concerns this clone: The sample contains more than one DNA sequence encoding this CDR3. J is TRBJ1-1 and V is TRBV7-3; 7 positions agree with TRBD1. The length of the CDR3 is 14 residues. Losses at the gene ends were 0 bases for V and 4 bases for J; bases not matched to a gene: 2. Germline assignment: CDR1 SGHTA and CDR2 FQGTGA. Written as DNA, the CDR3 is TGTGCCAGCAGCTTAACAGGGGGCGGCACTGAAGCTTTCTTT. Translating it yields CASSLTGGGTEAFF.

The V and J genes are TRBV28 and TRBJ2-1, with TRBD1 matching 8 bases. Trimming cost V 5 bases and J 7 bases; bases outside gene matches: 4. CDR1 and CDR2 (germline): MDHEN, SYDVKM. The CDR3 runs to 13 residues. CDR3 nucleotides: TGTGCCAGCAGTCGACAGGGGAGTAATGAGCAGTTCTTC. This gives the protein CASSRQGSNEQFF.

The chain uses TRBV6-4 and TRBJ2-3, with a tentative D call TRBD2 (5 bases). V lost 10 bases to trimming and J lost 2 bases, with 19 bases between them. CDR3 length: 15 residues. Germline V lookup: CDR1 MRHNA, CDR2 SNTAGT. CDR3 sequence: CATSRGAWDTDTQYF. The DNA of the CDR3 is TGTGCCACATCCCGGGGAGCATGGGACACAGATACGCAGTATTTT.

The V and J genes are TRBV6-5 and TRBJ1-3; D not certain. CDR3 size: 14 residues. The V and J ends lost 4 bases and 0 bases respectively, with 7 bases between them. Germline CDR1 reads MNHEY; CDR2 reads SVGAGI. The CDR3 DNA reads TGTGCCAGCAGTTCGGTCCACTCTGGAAACACCATATATTTT. This codes for CASSSVHSGNTIYF.